This TCR beta chain was identified during a study of blood T cell repertoires in COVID-19. Study-level background: COVID-19 samples from acute and convalescent phases originated in the United States, Italy and Spain.

CDR1 and CDR2 (germline): SGHTA, FQGNSA. CDR3 length equals 14 residues. With 5 bases removed from V and 5 bases from J, the gap between germline ends came to 14 bases. Original processing methods: Reference gene primer amplification gave nucleated cell count estimates. TCRdb's table, derived via immunoSEQ multiplex PCR, lists solely in-frame clones and lacks some. V and J calls and clone size are given by that table; D and trimming were obtained from the DNA. The profile shows about 200,000 clones, about 86% of them singletons. V and J are TRBV7-2 and TRBJ2-3; D is ambiguous. The sample consisted of peripheral blood. The receptor comes from a woman aged 70 to 79 with acute or convalescent COVID-19. In DNA, the CDR3 is TGTGCCAGCAGCGCCGTGACTCCTGGAGATACGCAGTATTTT. Translating it yields CASSAVTPGDTQYF.